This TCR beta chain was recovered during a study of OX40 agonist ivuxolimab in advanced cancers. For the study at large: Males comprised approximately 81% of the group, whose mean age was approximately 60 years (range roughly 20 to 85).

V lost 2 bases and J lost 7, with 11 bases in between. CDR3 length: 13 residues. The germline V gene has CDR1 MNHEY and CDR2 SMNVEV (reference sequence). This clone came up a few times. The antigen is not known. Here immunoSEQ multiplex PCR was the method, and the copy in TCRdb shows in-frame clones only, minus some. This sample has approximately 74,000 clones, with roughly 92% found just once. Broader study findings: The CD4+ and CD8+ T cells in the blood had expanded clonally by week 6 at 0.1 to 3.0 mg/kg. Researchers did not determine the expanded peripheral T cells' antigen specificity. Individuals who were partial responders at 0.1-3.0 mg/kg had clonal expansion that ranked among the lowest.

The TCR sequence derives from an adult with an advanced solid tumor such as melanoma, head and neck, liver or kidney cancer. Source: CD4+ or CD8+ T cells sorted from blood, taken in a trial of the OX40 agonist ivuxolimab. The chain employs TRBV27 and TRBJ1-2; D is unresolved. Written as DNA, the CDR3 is TGTGCCAGCAGTTTAGTAGCCGGAGGTGGCTACACCTTC. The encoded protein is CASSLVAGGGYTF.